This T cell receptor beta chain originates from a study of blood T cell repertoires in COVID-19. Study information: Acute and convalescent COVID-19 specimens originated in the United States, Italy and Spain. PBMCs, B-cell-depleted T cells, or T cells were the source of the cDNA or gDNA that made up the material.

Each recovered donor of Cohort 3 presented with two negative PCRs, clearance, or symptom resolution. The CDR3 runs to 15 residues. V dropped 6 bases and J dropped 7; count of bases not matched to a gene: 12. Germline CDR1 is SNHLY and CDR2 is FYNNEI. As handled by the study authors: Reference gene primer amplification yielded estimated nucleated cell counts. Sequencing was performed with immunoSEQ multiplex PCR; in TCRdb, only in-frame clones are kept and a portion is missing. The DNA was the basis for D and trimming; V, J and clone size are from that table. The sample carries 450,000 to 500,000 clones, about 90% recorded once.

This sequence originates from a woman under 30 who had recovered from COVID-19. Sequencing was performed on PBMCs or T cells enriched from blood (not recorded which). This chain connects TRBV2 to TRBJ1-1, with 9 bases fitting TRBD1. CDR3: CASRDRQGDLSEAFF. The CDR3 nucleotides are TGTGCCAGCAGGGATCGACAGGGGGACTTGAGTGAAGCTTTCTTT.